This T cell receptor (beta chain) was recovered during a study of blood T cell repertoires in COVID-19. On the study more broadly: COVID-19 samples collected from the United States, Italy and Spain covered acute and convalescent phases. PBMCs, B-cell-depleted T cells, or T cells were the source of the cDNA or gDNA that made up the material.

The study recruited people aged roughly 18 to 100 years across about 25 US areas. Participant reports of clinical history set cohort assignment. The CDR3 length is 17 residues. The junction had 4 bases not matched to a gene; V was cut back by 1 base and J by 2 bases. In germline, CDR1 is SGHAT, CDR2 FQNNGV. Produced via immunoSEQ multiplex PCR; TCRdb's table is partial and in-frame only. The sample lists 300,000 to 400,000 clones; roughly 88% were seen once. The chain combines TRBV11-2 with TRBJ2-2; 10 nucleotides match TRBD2. The source is a woman aged 25-40 years with acute COVID-19. Specimen: PBMCs or T cells enriched from blood (not recorded which). As DNA, the CDR3 is TGTGCCAGCAGCTTAGGGAGCGGGGGGGCCAACACCGGGGAGCTGTTTTTT. Amino acid sequence: CASSLGSGGANTGELFF.